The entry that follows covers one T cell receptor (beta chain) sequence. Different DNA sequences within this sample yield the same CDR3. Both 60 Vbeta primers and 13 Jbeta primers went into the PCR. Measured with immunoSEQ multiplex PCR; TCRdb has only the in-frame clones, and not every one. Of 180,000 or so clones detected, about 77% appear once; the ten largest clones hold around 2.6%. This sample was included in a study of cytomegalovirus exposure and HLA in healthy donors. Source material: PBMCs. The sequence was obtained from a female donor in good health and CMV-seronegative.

This CDR3 reads CSVEDRGTNYGYTF. The CDR3 DNA is TGCAGCGTTGAAGACAGGGGGACTAACTATGGCTACACCTTC. V and J are TRBV29-1 and TRBJ1-2, with 7 bases that match TRBD1. The junction had 1 base not matched to a gene; V was cut back by 0 bases and J by 0 bases. CDR1 is SQVTM and CDR2 is ANQGSEA in the germline V gene. This CDR3 region has 14 residues. The complete variable domain, with remaining parts taken from reference TRBV29-1 and TRBJ1-2, reads SAVISQKPSRDICQRGTSLTIQCQVDSQVTMMFWYRQQPGQSLTLIATANQGSEATYESGFVIDKFPISRPNLTFSTLTVSNMSPEDSSIYLCSVEDRGTNYGYTFGSGTRLTVV.